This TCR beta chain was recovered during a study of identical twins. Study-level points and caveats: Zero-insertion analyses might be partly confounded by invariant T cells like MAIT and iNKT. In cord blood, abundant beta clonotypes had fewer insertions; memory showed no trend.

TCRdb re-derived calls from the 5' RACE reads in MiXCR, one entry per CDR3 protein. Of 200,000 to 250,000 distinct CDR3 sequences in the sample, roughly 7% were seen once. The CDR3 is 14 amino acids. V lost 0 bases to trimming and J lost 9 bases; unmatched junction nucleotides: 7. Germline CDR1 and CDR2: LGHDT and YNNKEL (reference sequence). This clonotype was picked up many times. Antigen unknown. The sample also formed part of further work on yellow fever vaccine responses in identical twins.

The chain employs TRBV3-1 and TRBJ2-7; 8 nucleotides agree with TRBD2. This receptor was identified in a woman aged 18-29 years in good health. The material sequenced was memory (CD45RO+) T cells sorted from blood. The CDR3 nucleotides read TGTGCCAGCAGCCAAGATTCAGCGGGAGTTGGGCAGTACTTC. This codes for CASSQDSAGVGQYF.